The 27 T cell receptor beta chains below come from one sample, sequenced in a study of T cell changes during pregnancy in multiple sclerosis. The protocol was immunoSEQ multiplex PCR, while the TCRdb copy is restricted to in-frame clones and leaves out a portion. The sample contains more than 25,000 clones, 90% to 95% of which appear only once. The source was CD8+ T cells from peripheral blood mononuclear cells, collected in the second trimester of pregnancy. The receptors derive from a female donor in good health, enrolled as a control in a pregnancy study.

This chain connects TRBV4-3 to TRBJ2-2; 9 bases line up with TRBD1. J lost 10 bases, V lost 1 base, and 7 bases had no gene match. This CDR3 contains 15 residues. Germline V gene data show CDR1 as LGHNA and CDR2 as YSLEER. CDR3 region: CASSQGGTGLLELFF. DNA of the CDR3: TGCGCCAGCAGCCAAGGGGGGACAGGGCTTCTGGAGCTGTTTTTT.

J is TRBJ1-6 and V is TRBV4-3; D remains ambiguous. There are 17 residues in the CDR3. Trimming pared 0 bases from V and 0 bases from J, leaving 9 bases between. From germline, CDR1 is LGHNA and CDR2 YSLEER. The CDR3 reads CASSQDSRSSYNSPLHF. The CDR3 DNA reads TGCGCCAGCAGCCAAGATTCGAGGAGCTCCTATAATTCACCCCTCCACTTT.

The chain has TRBV7-3 and TRBJ1-1; weak D call: TRBD1 (5 bases). Germline CDR1 is SGHTA and CDR2 is FQGTGA. The V end lost 4 bases, the J end lost 4 bases, and 10 bases lay between the germline ends. The CDR3 runs to 13 residues. The CDR3 sequence is CASSSRGLTEAFF. For the CDR3, the DNA is TGTGCCAGCAGCTCCCGGGGACTCACTGAAGCTTTCTTT.

V and J are TRBV19 and TRBJ1-5, with TRBD1 identical over 8 bases. Trimming cost V 0 bases and J 0 bases; bases outside gene matches: 10. Per the germline V gene, CDR1 is LNHDA and CDR2 is SQIVND (reference sequence). The CDR3 loop spans 19 amino acids. The CDR3 nucleotides read TGTGCCAGTAGTATAGAGAGCGGGACAGGAGTTTATAGCAATCAGCCCCAGCATTTT. This sequence encodes CASSIESGTGVYSNQPQHF.

This chain uses TRBV30 with TRBJ1-2; no definite D call. This CDR3 is 13 amino acids long. V gave up 1 base and J gave up 5 bases, with 11 bases separating them. In germline, CDR1 is GTSNPN, CDR2 SVGIG (reference sequence). The CDR3 nucleotides read TGTGCCTGGAGTGGTCGCGGTTCTTATGGCTACACCTTC. The encoded protein is CAWSGRGSYGYTF.

The V and J genes are TRBV4-3 and TRBJ2-7; 11 bases are a match to TRBD1. This CDR3 region has 14 residues. V lost 4 bases, J lost 6 bases, and 5 bases stayed unmatched. Germline-derived CDR1 and CDR2 are LGHNA and YSLEER. Written as DNA, the CDR3 is TGCGCCAGCAGCCCCGGGACAGGGGGTTCCGAGCAGTACTTC. This encodes CASSPGTGGSEQYF.

The chain uses TRBV19 and TRBJ1-1; the D is unclear. Trimming pared 1 base from V and 0 bases from J, leaving 6 bases between. This CDR3 region has 14 residues. Germline assignment: CDR1 LNHDA and CDR2 SQIVND (reference sequence). The CDR3 reads CASSIGRLNTEAFF. CDR3 bases: TGTGCCAGTAGTATAGGCAGGCTGAACACTGAAGCTTTCTTT.

The rearrangement uses TRBV19 and TRBJ2-7, with 9 bases fitting TRBD1. The CDR3 spans 13 residues. Trimming at V came to 4 bases and at J to 4 bases, leaving 2 bases not matched to a gene. Germline assignment: CDR1 LNHDA and CDR2 SQIVND (reference sequence). CDR3 sequence: CASSTGQGYEQYF. CDR3 nucleotide sequence: TGTGCCAGTAGTACGGGACAGGGTTACGAGCAGTACTTC.

The chain employs TRBV7-2 and TRBJ2-7; 10 bases agree with TRBD1. Germline V gives CDR1 SGHTA, CDR2 FQGNSA. V shed 1 base, J shed 0 bases, and the junction held 0 bases outside the gene matches. The CDR3 totals 15 residues. The CDR3 DNA reads as TGTGCCAGCAGCTTAGGGACAGGGGGCTCCTACGAGCAGTACTTC. This translates into CASSLGTGGSYEQYF.

A single count supports this clone. The chain links TRBV9 to TRBJ2-3; 7 bases map to TRBD1. Germline V gene sequence: CDR1 SGDLS, CDR2 YYNGEE. Unmatched junction bases numbered 10, after V lost 1 base and J lost 2 bases. This CDR3 is 17 amino acids long. The chain's CDR3 is CASSVNHGTVVTDTQYF. The CDR3, as DNA: TGTGCCAGCAGCGTAAATCACGGGACAGTTGTCACAGATACGCAGTATTTT.

The chain uses TRBV7-2 and TRBJ2-5; 10 bases line up with TRBD2. V lost 4 bases and J lost 4; bases outside the gene matches: 15. The CDR3 contains 18 residues. Per germline, CDR1 SGHTA and CDR2 FQGNSA. This CDR3 reads CASSSLAGGLDLGETQYF. In nucleotides, the CDR3 is TGTGCCAGCAGCTCCTTAGCGGGGGGTCTGGATTTGGGAGAGACCCAGTACTTC. Variable domain in full (rest from reference TRBV7-2 and TRBJ2-5): GAGVSQSPSNKVTEKGKDVELRCDPISGHTALYWYRQSLGQGLEFLIYFQGNSAPDKSGLPSDRFSAERTGGSVSTLTIQRTQQEDSAVYLCASSSLAGGLDLGETQYFGPGTRLLVL.

Regarding this clone: Additional DNA sequences in this sample encode the identical CDR3. The chain employs TRBV6-6 and TRBJ1-3, with a weak D call TRBD1 (5 bases). The CDR3 is made up of 14 amino acids. With 5 bases removed from V and 0 bases from J, the gap between germline ends came to 8 bases. Germline-derived CDR1 and CDR2 are MNHNY and SVGAGI (reference sequence). The CDR3 sequence: CASSRQGSGNTIYF. The CDR3 DNA reads as TGTGCCAGCAGTCGGCAGGGCTCTGGAAACACCATATATTTT.

This clone was seen once. The chain employs TRBV27 and TRBJ2-3, with a weak D call TRBD1 (5 bases). CDR3 length: 14 residues. V lost 2 bases and J lost 4, with 10 bases in between. Germline CDR1 and CDR2: MNHEY and SMNVEV (reference sequence). The CDR3 reads CASSLVGAADTQYF. In nucleotides, the CDR3 is TGTGCCAGCAGTTTAGTAGGGGCAGCAGATACGCAGTATTTT.

The rearrangement links TRBV15 to TRBJ2-5, with D perhaps TRBD1 (6 bases). The length of the CDR3 is 18 residues. Deletions cut 5 bases from V and 0 bases from J, with 22 bases between. Looked up from germline, CDR1 is LNHNV and CDR2 is YYDKDF (reference sequence). CDR3 region: CATSETLRQASDQETQYF. The CDR3 nucleotides are TGTGCCACCAGCGAAACCCTCCGACAGGCAAGTGACCAAGAGACCCAGTACTTC.

V is TRBV29-1 and J is TRBJ2-3; 7 bases map to TRBD2. J was trimmed by 2 bases and V by 1 base; bases with no gene match: 12. CDR3 length: 17 amino acids. Germline lookup yields CDR1 SQVTM and CDR2 ANQGSEA. The CDR3 sequence is CSVEGEVQGLDTDTQYF. Here the CDR3 DNA reads TGCAGCGTTGAAGGGGAGGTGCAAGGACTAGACACAGATACGCAGTATTTT.

The chain carries TRBV7-6 and TRBJ1-5; D not resolved. The CDR3 has 15 amino acids. From germline, CDR1 is SGHVS and CDR2 FNYEAQ. V was trimmed by 2 bases and J by 3 bases, leaving 11 bases between them. The CDR3 loop reads CASSLNSGTNQPQHF. The CDR3 bases are TGTGCCAGCAGCTTAAACAGCGGAACCAATCAGCCCCAGCATTTT.

The chain has TRBV7-8 and TRBJ2-7, with 8 bases that match TRBD2. The CDR3 sequence is 15 residues long. V lost 0 bases, J lost 3 bases, and 4 bases stayed unmatched. Germline CDR1 is SGHVS and CDR2 is FQNEAQ. CDR3 sequence (DNA): TGTGCCAGCAGCTTAGCCTCGGGGGGGCACTACGAGCAGTACTTC. It encodes CASSLASGGHYEQYF.

The V gene is TRBV19, the J gene TRBJ1-1, with 7 nucleotides matching TRBD1. CDR1 LNHDA and CDR2 SQIVND come from the germline V gene (reference sequence). Trimming removed 7 bases from V and 0 bases from J; junction bases left unmatched: 11. This CDR3 comprises 16 residues. The CDR3 region is CASTPKGALMNTEAFF. The CDR3 nucleotides read TGTGCCAGTACCCCGAAGGGGGCCCTAATGAACACTGAAGCTTTCTTT.

This clone was detected only a few times. The chain carries TRBV6-4 and TRBJ2-2; D is ambiguous. Trimming removed 3 bases from V and 3 bases from J, with 8 bases in between. CDR1 is MRHNA, CDR2 SNTAGT, per germline. The CDR3 is 14 residues long. CDR3 amino acids: CASSELTDTGELFF. CDR3 nucleotide sequence: TGTGCCAGCAGTGAGCTTACTGACACCGGGGAGCTGTTTTTT.

This chain joins TRBV4-3 and TRBJ1-5; no definite D call. Trimming pared 1 base from V and 2 bases from J, leaving 6 bases between. The CDR3 contains 14 residues. Germline CDR1 is LGHNA and CDR2 is YSLEER. DNA of the CDR3: TGCGCCAGCAGCCAAGTTCTTGGCAATCAGCCCCAGCATTTT. This sequence encodes CASSQVLGNQPQHF.

This clone has a single count. The rearrangement uses TRBV5-1 and TRBJ2-2; 11 bases line up with TRBD1. CDR3 size: 15 residues. CDR1 SGHRS and CDR2 YFSETQ come from the germline V gene. The V segment lost 7 bases and the J segment 6 bases; nucleotides outside the gene matches: 8. This CDR3 reads CASFEDRGQAGELFF. As DNA, the CDR3 is TGCGCCAGCTTTGAGGACAGGGGGCAGGCCGGGGAGCTGTTTTTT. The full variable domain, rest sourced from reference TRBV5-1 and TRBJ2-2, is KAGVTQTPRYLIKTRGQQVTLSCSPISGHRSVSWYQQTPGQGLQFLFEYFSETQRNKGNFPGRFSGRQFSNSRSEMNVSTLELGDSALYLCASFEDRGQAGELFFGEGSRLTVL.

V and J are TRBV7-9 and TRBJ2-5; D perhaps matches TRBD2 (7 bases). With 9 bases removed from V and 5 bases from J, the gap between germline ends came to 13 bases. The CDR3 is 12 amino acids. Germline CDR1 and CDR2: SEHNR and FQNEAQ (reference sequence). Written as DNA, the CDR3 is TGTGCCAGTACAGAGGGGGGGGAGACCCAGTACTTC. Translation: CASTEGGETQYF.

The chain joins TRBV7-3 to TRBJ2-2; 9 bases line up with TRBD1. CDR3 length equals 15 residues. V dropped 5 bases and J dropped 3; count of bases not matched to a gene: 4. Germline CDR1 and CDR2: SGHTA and FQGTGA. CDR3 protein: CASSPRTGDTGELFF. Here the CDR3 DNA reads TGTGCCAGCAGCCCTCGGACAGGGGACACCGGGGAGCTGTTTTTT. Complete variable domain (other parts from reference TRBV7-3 and TRBJ2-2): GAGVSQTPSNKVTEKGKYVELRCDPISGHTALYWYRQSLGQGPEFLIYFQGTGAADDSGLPNDRFFAVRPEGSVSTLKIQRTERGDSAVYLCASSPRTGDTGELFFGEGSRLTVL.

This clone was detected only a few times. The rearrangement links TRBV30 to TRBJ1-2, with 7 bases lining up with TRBD1. The germline gives CDR1 GTSNPN, CDR2 SVGIG (reference sequence). The CDR3 length is 14 residues. J gave up 4 bases and V 0 bases, and 5 bases lay outside the gene matches. The CDR3 is CAWSVRDSFYGYTF. As DNA, the CDR3 is TGTGCCTGGAGTGTACGGGACAGCTTCTATGGCTACACCTTC.

The V gene is TRBV30, the J gene TRBJ2-7; D gene unclear. The CDR3 is made up of 12 amino acids. Germline V gene data show CDR1 as GTSNPN and CDR2 as SVGIG (reference sequence). Trimming removed 4 bases from V and 3 bases from J, with 10 bases in between. The CDR3 nucleotides are TGTGCCTGGAAACCCGCAGGCTACGAGCAGTACTTC. Encoded protein: CAWKPAGYEQYF.

A remark on this clone: The identical CDR3 is also encoded by other nucleotide sequences in the sample. This rearrangement joins TRBV19 to TRBJ1-1, with TRBD1 as a possible D gene (5 bases). CDR3 length: 13 amino acids. V lost 5 bases and J lost 0, with 7 bases in between. Germline CDR1 is LNHDA and CDR2 is SQIVND (reference sequence). CDR3 region: CASSQGMNTEAFF. For the CDR3, the DNA is TGTGCCAGTAGTCAGGGTATGAACACTGAAGCTTTCTTT. Drawing the rest from reference TRBV19 and TRBJ1-1, the complete variable domain is DGGITQSPKYLFRKEGQNVTLSCEQNLNHDAMYWYRQDPGQGLRLIYYSQIVNDFQKGDIAEGYSVSREKKESFPLTVTSAQKNPTAFYLCASSQGMNTEAFFGQGTRLTVV.

This chain joins TRBV7-8 and TRBJ2-7; possibly TRBD2 for D (5 bases). Trimming removed 0 bases at V and 4 bases at J, with 7 bases between. Germline V gene lookup returns CDR1 SGHVS and CDR2 FQNEAQ. The CDR3 is 13 residues long. The CDR3 protein is CASSLAPGYEQYF. The DNA of the CDR3 is TGTGCCAGCAGCTTAGCCCCGGGGTACGAGCAGTACTTC.